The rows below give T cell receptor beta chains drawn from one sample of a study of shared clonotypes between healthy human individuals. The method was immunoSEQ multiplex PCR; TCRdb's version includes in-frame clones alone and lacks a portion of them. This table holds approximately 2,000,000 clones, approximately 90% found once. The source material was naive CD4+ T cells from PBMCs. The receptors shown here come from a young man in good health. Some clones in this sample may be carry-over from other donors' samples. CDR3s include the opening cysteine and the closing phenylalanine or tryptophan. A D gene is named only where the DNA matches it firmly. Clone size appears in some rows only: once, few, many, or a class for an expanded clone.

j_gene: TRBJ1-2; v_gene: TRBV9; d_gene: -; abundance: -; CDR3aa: CASSVGQNYGYTF; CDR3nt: TGTGCCAGCAGCGTAGGCCAGAACTATGGCTACACCTTC
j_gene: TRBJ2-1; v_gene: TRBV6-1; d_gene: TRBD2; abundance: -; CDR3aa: CASGEGQSGSSYNEQFF; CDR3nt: TGTGCCAGCGGTGAAGGGCAGAGCGGGAGCTCCTACAATGAGCAGTTCTTC
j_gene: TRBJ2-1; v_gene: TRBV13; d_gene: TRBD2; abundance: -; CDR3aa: CASSSTRPSGSPSYNEQFF; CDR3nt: TGTGCCAGCAGTAGCACAAGGCCTAGCGGGAGTCCTTCCTACAATGAGCAGTTCTTC
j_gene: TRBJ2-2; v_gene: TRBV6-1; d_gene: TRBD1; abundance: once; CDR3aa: CASRRDRAAGELFF; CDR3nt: TGTGCCAGCAGGAGGGACAGGGCGGCCGGGGAGCTGTTTTTT
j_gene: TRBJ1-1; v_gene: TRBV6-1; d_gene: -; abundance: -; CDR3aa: CASSEAALGNTEAFF; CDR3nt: TGTGCCAGCAGTGAAGCTGCTCTCGGGAACACTGAAGCTTTCTTT
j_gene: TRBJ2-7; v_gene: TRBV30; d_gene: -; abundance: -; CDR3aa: CAWSTRTLRSWGEQYF; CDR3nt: TGTGCCTGGAGTACAAGGACCCTAAGGTCCTGGGGGGAGCAGTACTTC
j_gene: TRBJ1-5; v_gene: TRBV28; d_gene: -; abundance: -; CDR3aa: CASSLSLRGNQPQHF; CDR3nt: TGTGCCAGCAGTTTATCTCTGCGGGGAAATCAGCCCCAGCATTTT
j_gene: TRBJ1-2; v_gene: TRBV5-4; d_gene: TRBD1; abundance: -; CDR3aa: CASSPGTANYGYTF; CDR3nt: TGTGCCAGCAGCCCCGGGACAGCTAACTATGGCTACACCTTC
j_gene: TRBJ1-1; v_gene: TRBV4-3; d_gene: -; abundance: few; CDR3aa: CASSQGAGANTEAFF; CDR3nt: TGCGCCAGCAGCCAAGGCGCAGGGGCGAACACTGAAGCTTTCTTT
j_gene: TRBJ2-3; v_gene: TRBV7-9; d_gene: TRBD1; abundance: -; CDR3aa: CASSLVSVRQGLTDTQYF; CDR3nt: TGTGCCAGCAGCTTAGTGTCGGTCAGACAGGGGTTGACAGATACGCAGTATTTT
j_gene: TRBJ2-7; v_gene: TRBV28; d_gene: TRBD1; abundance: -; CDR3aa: CASSSQGQGAYEQYF; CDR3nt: TGTGCCAGCAGTTCCCAGGGACAGGGGGCCTACGAGCAGTACTTC
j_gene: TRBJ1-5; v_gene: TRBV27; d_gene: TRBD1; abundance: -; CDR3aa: CASSLGQGAGGNQPQHF; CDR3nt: TGTGCCAGCAGTCTAGGACAGGGGGCAGGGGGCAATCAGCCCCAGCATTTT
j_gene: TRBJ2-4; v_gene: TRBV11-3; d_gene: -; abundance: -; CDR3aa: CASSLPLSGLAKNIQYF; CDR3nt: TGTGCCAGCAGCTTACCTCTCAGTGGGTTAGCCAAAAACATTCAGTACTTC
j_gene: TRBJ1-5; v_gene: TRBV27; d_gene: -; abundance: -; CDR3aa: CASSFGLQRQPQHF; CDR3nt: TGTGCCAGCAGTTTTGGTCTTCAGCGCCAGCCCCAGCATTTT
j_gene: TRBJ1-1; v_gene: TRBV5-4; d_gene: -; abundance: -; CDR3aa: CASSFTAENTEAFF; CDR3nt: TGTGCCAGCAGCTTTACAGCCGAGAACACTGAAGCTTTCTTT
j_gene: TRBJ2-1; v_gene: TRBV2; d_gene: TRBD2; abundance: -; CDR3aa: CASTRLAGSGSNEQFF; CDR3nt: TGTGCCAGCACTCGGCTAGCGGGAAGTGGAAGCAATGAGCAGTTCTTC
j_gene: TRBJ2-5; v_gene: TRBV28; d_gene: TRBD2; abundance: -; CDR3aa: CASNPGGETQYF; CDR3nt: TGTGCCAGCAATCCGGGGGGAGAGACCCAGTACTTC
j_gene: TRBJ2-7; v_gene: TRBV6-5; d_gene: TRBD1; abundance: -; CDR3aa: CASSSQTGGLWKQYF; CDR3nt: TGTGCCAGCAGTTCACAAACAGGGGGCCTGTGGAAGCAGTACTTC
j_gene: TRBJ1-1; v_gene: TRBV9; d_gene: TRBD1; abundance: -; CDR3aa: CASSVHRGGGLNTEAFF; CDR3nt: TGTGCCAGCAGCGTCCACAGGGGTGGGGGCTTGAACACTGAAGCTTTCTTT
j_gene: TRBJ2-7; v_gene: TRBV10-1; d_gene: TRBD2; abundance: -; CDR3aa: CASSLAGGFYEQYF; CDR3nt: TGCGCCAGCAGCCTAGCGGGAGGTTTCTACGAGCAGTACTTC
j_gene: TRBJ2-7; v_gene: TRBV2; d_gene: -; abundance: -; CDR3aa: CASSITYEQYF; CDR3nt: TGTGCCAGCAGCATTACCTACGAGCAGTACTTC
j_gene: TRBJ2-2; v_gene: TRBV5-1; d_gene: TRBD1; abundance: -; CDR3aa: CASRPAETGGTGELFF; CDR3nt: TGCGCCAGCAGGCCCGCCGAGACAGGGGGGACCGGGGAGCTGTTTTTT
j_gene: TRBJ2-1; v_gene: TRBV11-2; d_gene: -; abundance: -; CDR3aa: CASSTNVRSSYNEQFF; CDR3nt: TGTGCCAGCAGCACTAATGTCCGGAGCTCCTACAATGAGCAGTTCTTC
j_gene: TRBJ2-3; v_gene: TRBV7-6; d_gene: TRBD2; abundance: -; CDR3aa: CASSLSGGQGDTQYF; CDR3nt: TGTGCCAGCAGCTTATCGGGGGGGCAAGGAGATACGCAGTATTTT
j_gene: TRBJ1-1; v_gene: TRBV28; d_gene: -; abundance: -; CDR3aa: CASRGRMNTEAFF; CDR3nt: TGTGCCAGCCGAGGCCGCATGAACACTGAAGCTTTCTTT
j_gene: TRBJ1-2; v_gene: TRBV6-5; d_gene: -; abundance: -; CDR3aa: CASSGHNRRSGGYTF; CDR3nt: TGTGCCAGCAGTGGCCATAACAGGAGGTCAGGGGGCTACACCTTC
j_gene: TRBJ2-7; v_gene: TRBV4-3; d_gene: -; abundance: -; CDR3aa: CASSQQPGQLGYEQYF; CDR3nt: TGCGCCAGCAGCCAGCAGCCCGGACAGCTAGGCTACGAGCAGTACTTC
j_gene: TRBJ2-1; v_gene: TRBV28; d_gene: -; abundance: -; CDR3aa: CAIEAEAYNEQFF; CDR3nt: TGTGCCATAGAGGCGGAAGCGTACAATGAGCAGTTCTTC
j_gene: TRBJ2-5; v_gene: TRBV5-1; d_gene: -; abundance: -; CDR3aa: CASSFGQSGMETQYF; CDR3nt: TGCGCCAGCAGCTTTGGACAGAGTGGGATGGAGACCCAGTACTTC
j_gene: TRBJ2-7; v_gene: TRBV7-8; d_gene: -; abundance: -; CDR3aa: CASSLRAPTHEQYF; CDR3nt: TGTGCCAGCAGCTTAAGGGCCCCGACCCACGAGCAGTACTTC
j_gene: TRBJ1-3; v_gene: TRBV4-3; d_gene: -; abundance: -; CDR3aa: CASSQDGEGIFSGNTIYF; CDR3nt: TGCGCCAGCAGCCAAGATGGTGAGGGGATCTTCTCTGGAAACACCATATATTTT
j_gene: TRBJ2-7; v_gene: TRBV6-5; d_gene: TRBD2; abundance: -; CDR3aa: CASSSRQGGEQYF; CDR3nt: TGTGCCAGCAGTAGTCGGCAGGGAGGGGAGCAGTACTTC
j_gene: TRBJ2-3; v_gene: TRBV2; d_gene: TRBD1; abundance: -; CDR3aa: CASSHQQGFRTDTQYF; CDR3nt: TGTGCCAGCAGTCACCAACAGGGGTTTAGGACAGATACGCAGTATTTT
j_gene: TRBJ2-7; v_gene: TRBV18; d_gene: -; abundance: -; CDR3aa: CASSPGTPYEQYF; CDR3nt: TGTGCCAGCTCACCAGGGACACCCTACGAGCAGTACTTC
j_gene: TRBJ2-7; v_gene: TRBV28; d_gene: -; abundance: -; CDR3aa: CASTTGGYGSYEQYF; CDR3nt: TGTGCCAGCACCACCGGCGGGTACGGCTCCTACGAGCAGTACTTC
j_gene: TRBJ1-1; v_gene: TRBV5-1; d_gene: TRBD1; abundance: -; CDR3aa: CASSWWTGGGTEAFF; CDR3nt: TGCGCCAGCAGCTGGTGGACAGGGGGCGGCACTGAAGCTTTCTTT
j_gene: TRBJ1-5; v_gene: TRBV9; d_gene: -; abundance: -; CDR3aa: CASSVGASNQPQHF; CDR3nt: TGTGCCAGCAGCGTAGGGGCTTCCAATCAGCCCCAGCATTTT
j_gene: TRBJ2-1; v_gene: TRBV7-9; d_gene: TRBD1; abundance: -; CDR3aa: CASSRLQGTTYNEQFF; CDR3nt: TGTGCCAGCAGCCGACTACAGGGGACGACTTACAATGAGCAGTTCTTC
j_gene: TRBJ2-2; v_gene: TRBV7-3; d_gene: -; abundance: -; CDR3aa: CASSLVSGTGELFF; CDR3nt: TGTGCCAGCAGCTTAGTCAGCGGGACCGGGGAGCTGTTTTTT
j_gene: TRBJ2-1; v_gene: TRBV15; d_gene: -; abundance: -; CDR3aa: CATSREGRGYNEQFF; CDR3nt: TGTGCCACCAGCAGAGAGGGGAGGGGGTACAATGAGCAGTTCTTC
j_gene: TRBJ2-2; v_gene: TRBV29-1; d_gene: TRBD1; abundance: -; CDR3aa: CSVGTGRARTGELFF; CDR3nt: TGCAGCGTGGGGACAGGTAGGGCGAGGACCGGGGAGCTGTTTTTT
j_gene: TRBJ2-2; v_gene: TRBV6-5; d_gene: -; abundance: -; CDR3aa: CASRHRGTNTGELFF; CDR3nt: TGTGCCAGCAGACACCGGGGAACGAACACCGGGGAGCTGTTTTTT
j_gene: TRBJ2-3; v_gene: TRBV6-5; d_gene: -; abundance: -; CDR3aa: CASRDGLRTDTQYF; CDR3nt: TGTGCCAGCAGAGACGGACTACGCACAGATACGCAGTATTTT
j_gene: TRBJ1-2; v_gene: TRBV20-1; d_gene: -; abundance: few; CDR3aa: CSATDRYGYTF; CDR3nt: TGCAGTGCCACGGACAGATATGGCTACACCTTC
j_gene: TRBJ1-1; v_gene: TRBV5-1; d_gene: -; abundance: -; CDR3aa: CASSFETWTEAFF; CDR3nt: TGCGCCAGCAGCTTCGAAACCTGGACTGAAGCTTTCTTT